The 16 T cell receptor beta chains reported below all come from one sample, sequenced in a study of blood T cell repertoires in COVID-19. TCRdb's table, derived via immunoSEQ multiplex PCR, lists solely in-frame clones and lacks some. Among some 100,000 clones, 80% to 90% were seen once, and the ten largest hold under 3.5%. Sequencing used PBMCs or T cells enriched from blood (not recorded which). The origin of the receptors is a woman between 45 and 60 years old who had recovered from COVID-19.

The V and J genes are TRBV28 and TRBJ2-2, with D hard to call. The CDR3 is made up of 13 amino acids. Germline V lookup: CDR1 MDHEN, CDR2 SYDVKM. V was pared by 6 bases and J by 6 bases, with 11 bases between. The CDR3 DNA reads as TGTGCCAGCAGCCCTCCGGGTGCCGGGGAGCTGTTTTTT. It specifies CASSPPGAGELFF.

This chain joins TRBV7-2 and TRBJ2-1, with 7 bases identical to TRBD2. The V and J ends lost 5 bases and 0 bases, in that order; junction bases with no gene match: 13. Germline V gene data show CDR1 as SGHTA and CDR2 as FQGNSA. The CDR3 consists of 18 residues. As DNA, the CDR3 is TGTGCCAGCAGCCAACCCTCGAGAGGGGAGGGCTCCTACAATGAGCAGTTCTTC. The encoded protein is CASSQPSRGEGSYNEQFF.

This chain connects TRBV7-6 to TRBJ1-5, with 8 bases matching TRBD1. J gave up 3 bases and V 5 bases, and 9 bases lay outside the gene matches. The germline gives CDR1 SGHVS, CDR2 FNYEAQ. The length of the CDR3 is 16 residues. CDR3 in amino acids: CASSERTGRTNQPQHF. The CDR3 DNA follows: TGTGCCAGCAGCGAACGGACAGGGAGGACCAATCAGCCCCAGCATTTT.

This clone came up a few times. The chain combines TRBV11-2 with TRBJ1-3; D is undetermined. This CDR3 is built from 14 residues. From germline, CDR1 is SGHAT and CDR2 FQNNGV. V shed 3 bases and J shed 2 bases, with 8 bases lying between them. Written as DNA, the CDR3 is TGTGCCAGCAGCTTTCTAGGTCCTGGAAACACCATATATTTT. This sequence encodes CASSFLGPGNTIYF.

The genes are TRBV30 and TRBJ1-1, with a weak D call TRBD1 (6 bases). There are 14 residues in the CDR3. From germline, CDR1 is GTSNPN and CDR2 SVGIG (reference sequence). Trimming removed 4 bases from V and 2 bases from J, with 14 bases in between. The CDR3 region is CAWTVGRGNTEAFF. The CDR3 DNA follows: TGTGCCTGGACTGTAGGCAGGGGAAACACTGAAGCTTTCTTT.

The CDR3 region is CASSYSVVGGVYGYTF. CDR3 DNA: TGTGCCAGCAGTTACTCGGTCGTAGGGGGGGTCTATGGCTACACCTTC. V is TRBV6-5 and J is TRBJ1-2, with D possibly matching TRBD1 (6 bases). V shed 0 bases and J shed 4 bases, with 15 bases lying between them. In germline, CDR1 is MNHEY, CDR2 SVGAGI. The CDR3 has 16 amino acids.

The chain recombines TRBV7-6 with TRBJ2-3; tentative D call: TRBD1 (6 bases). CDR3 length: 15 residues. V was cut by 1 base and J by 5 bases, with 13 bases left in between. Germline CDR1 and CDR2: SGHVS and FNYEAQ. The CDR3 protein is CASSLGGGAGDTQYF. CDR3 nucleotides: TGTGCCAGCAGCTTAGGTGGGGGCGCCGGAGATACGCAGTATTTT.

This sequence joins TRBV4-1 and TRBJ2-4, with unresolved D. Germline CDR1 and CDR2: MGHRA and YSYEKL. Trimming removed 0 bases from V and 5 bases from J, with 11 bases in between. This CDR3 contains 15 residues. CDR3 DNA: TGCGCCAGCAGCCAAGATAGTCACAGTGAAAACATTCAGTACTTC. Protein sequence: CASSQDSHSENIQYF.

This clone came up a few times. The chain links TRBV2 to TRBJ2-2; 7 bases align to TRBD2. V was clipped by 2 bases and J by 3 bases; unmatched bases: 3. This CDR3 has 15 residues. The germline V gene encodes CDR1 SNHLY and CDR2 FYNNEI. In nucleotides, the CDR3 is TGTGCCAGCAGTGAATCCCTAGCGGACACCGGGGAGCTGTTTTTT. This encodes CASSESLADTGELFF.

The chain couples TRBV2 to TRBJ2-5; weak D call: TRBD1 (7 bases). CDR1 and CDR2 (germline): SNHLY, FYNNEI. The CDR3 length is 13 residues. V was trimmed by 7 bases and J by 5 bases, leaving 14 bases between them. The chain's CDR3 is CASTGSGGETQYF. The CDR3 nucleotides are TGTGCCAGCACGGGATCAGGGGGGGAGACCCAGTACTTC. The full variable domain, rest sourced from reference TRBV2 and TRBJ2-5, is EPEVTQTPSHQVTQMGQEVILRCVPISNHLYFYWYRQILGQKVEFLVSFYNNEISEKSEIFDDQFSVERPDGSNFTLKIRSTKLEDSAMYFCASTGSGGETQYFGPGTRLLVL.

This clone was counted a single time. The CDR3 loop reads CASSLIAGDTYEQYF. In DNA, the CDR3 is TGTGCCAGCAGCTTAATAGCGGGAGACACCTACGAGCAGTACTTC. The chain has TRBV11-2 and TRBJ2-7; TRBD2 agrees at 9 bases. In germline, CDR1 is SGHAT, CDR2 FQNNGV. Trimming took 2 bases from V and 2 from J; bases not matched to a gene: 4. The CDR3 covers 15 residues.

The chain joins TRBV6-2 or TRBV6-3 to TRBJ2-5; TRBD2 matches at 11 bases. Per germline, CDR1 MNHEY and CDR2 SVGEGT. After removal of 5 bases from V and 1 base from J, the junction contained 0 bases not matched to a gene. This CDR3 region has 14 residues. CDR3 loop: CASSGLAGQETQYF. Written as DNA, the CDR3 is TGTGCCAGCAGTGGACTAGCGGGCCAAGAGACCCAGTACTTC.

The J gene is TRBJ2-7, the V gene TRBV7-3; 7 bases agree with TRBD1. The CDR3 extends over 15 amino acids. Germline CDR1 and CDR2: SGHTA and FQGTGA. Trimming at V came to 2 bases and at J to 6 bases, leaving 10 bases not matched to a gene. Here the CDR3 reads CASSLLGGASGEQYF. The DNA of the CDR3 is TGTGCCAGCAGCTTATTAGGGGGCGCGTCGGGCGAGCAGTACTTC.

In nucleotides, the CDR3 is TGTGCCTGGAGCTCTACAGGGTCGTCCGGGCCCCAGCATTTT. It yields the protein CAWSSTGSSGPQHF. V is TRBV30 and J is TRBJ1-5; possible D gene TRBD1, 6 bases. V lost 3 bases to trimming and J lost 9 bases, with 18 bases between them. Per germline, CDR1 GTSNPN and CDR2 SVGIG (reference sequence). The CDR3 is 14 residues long. The full variable domain, in which reference TRBV30 and TRBJ1-5 provide the parts outside the CDR3, is SQTIHQWPATLVQPVGSPLSLECTVEGTSNPNLYWYRQAAGRGLQLLFYSVGIGQISSEVPQNLSASRPQDRQFILSSKKLLLSDSGFYLCAWSSTGSSGPQHFGDGTRLSIL.

The CDR3 loop reads CASENRAFKYF. For the CDR3, the DNA is TGTGCCAGCGAGAACAGGGCTTTTAAGTATTTT. The chain combines TRBV28 with TRBJ2-3, with a possible D match to TRBD1 (6 bases). The germline V and J ends were trimmed by 8 bases and 13 bases, with 16 bases remaining between them. This CDR3 region has 11 residues. Germline V lookup: CDR1 MDHEN, CDR2 SYDVKM.

The V gene is TRBV19, the J gene TRBJ2-7; a weak D match, TRBD2 (5 bases). Germline V lookup: CDR1 LNHDA, CDR2 SQIVND (reference sequence). This CDR3 contains 15 residues. With 3 bases removed from V and 3 bases from J, the gap between germline ends came to 15 bases. Here the CDR3 DNA reads TGTGCCAGTAGTATGAGCGGAGGTACCTACTACGAGCAGTACTTC. Its translation: CASSMSGGTYYEQYF.